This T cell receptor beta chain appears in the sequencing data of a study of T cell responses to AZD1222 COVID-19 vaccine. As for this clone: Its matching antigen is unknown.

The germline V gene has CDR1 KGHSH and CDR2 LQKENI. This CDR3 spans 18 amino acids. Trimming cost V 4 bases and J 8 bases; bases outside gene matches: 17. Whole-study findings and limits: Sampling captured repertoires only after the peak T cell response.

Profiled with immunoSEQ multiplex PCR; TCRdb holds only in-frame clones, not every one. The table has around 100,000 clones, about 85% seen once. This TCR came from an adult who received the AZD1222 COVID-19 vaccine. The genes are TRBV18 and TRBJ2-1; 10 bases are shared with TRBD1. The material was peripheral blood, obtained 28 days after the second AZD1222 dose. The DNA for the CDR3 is TGTGCCAGCTCACTAAAATGGACAGGGGGGAATGAAGCCCATGAGCAGTTCTTC. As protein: CASSLKWTGGNEAHEQFF.